These 15 T cell receptor beta chains were sequenced from one sample in a study of T cell clones after liver transplantation. TCRdb's copy holds only in-frame clones and misses some; the assay was immunoSEQ multiplex PCR. Of approximately 75,000 clones listed, 80% were seen once; the top ten hold 0.65% to 0.85%. Here the sequenced sample was CD4+ T cells from blood, taken 12 months after liver transplant. Receptors originate from a human patient who received a liver transplant. The graft donor may be the source of some T cells.

V usage is TRBV6-6 and J usage is TRBJ2-3; 7 nucleotides agree with TRBD2. The CDR3 sequence is 15 residues long. V lost 2 bases to trimming and J lost 5 bases; unmatched junction nucleotides: 7. CDR1 is MNHNY, CDR2 SVGAGI, per germline (reference sequence). CDR3 in DNA: TGTGCCAGCAGTTACAAGGCGGGAGCGGGAGATACGCAGTATTTT. It translates to CASSYKAGAGDTQYF.

The gene calls are TRBV7-2 and TRBJ1-1; the D is unclear. CDR1 is SGHTA, CDR2 FQGNSA, per germline. This CDR3 is built from 13 residues. V dropped 1 base and J dropped 2 bases, with 5 bases sitting between them. The DNA of the CDR3 is TGTGCCAGCAGCTTAGGTCACAACACTGAAGCTTTCTTT. It yields the protein CASSLGHNTEAFF. Full variable domain (missing parts from reference TRBV7-2 and TRBJ1-1): GAGVSQSPSNKVTEKGKDVELRCDPISGHTALYWYRQSLGQGLEFLIYFQGNSAPDKSGLPSDRFSAERTGGSVSTLTIQRTQQEDSAVYLCASSLGHNTEAFFGQGTRLTVV.

The genes are TRBV5-1 and TRBJ2-3; TRBD1 aligns across 8 bases. Germline-derived CDR1 and CDR2 are SGHRS and YFSETQ. CDR3 length equals 16 residues. V was pared by 2 bases and J by 0 bases, with 5 bases of the junction left unmatched. The CDR3 protein is CASSFSGTGSTDTQYF. CDR3 nucleotide sequence: TGCGCCAGCAGCTTTTCCGGGACAGGAAGCACAGATACGCAGTATTTT. Complete variable domain (other parts from reference TRBV5-1 and TRBJ2-3): KAGVTQTPRYLIKTRGQQVTLSCSPISGHRSVSWYQQTPGQGLQFLFEYFSETQRNKGNFPGRFSGRQFSNSRSEMNVSTLELGDSALYLCASSFSGTGSTDTQYFGPGTRLTVL.

This rearrangement joins TRBV7-9 to TRBJ1-1; D remains ambiguous. CDR1 is SEHNR, CDR2 FQNEAQ, per germline (reference sequence). V lost 0 bases and J lost 4, with 12 bases in between. This CDR3 region has 15 residues. Written as DNA, the CDR3 is TGTGCCAGCAGCTTAGCCCGGGCCCTCCCCACTGAAGCTTTCTTT. The encoded protein is CASSLARALPTEAFF. The full variable domain, its missing parts supplied by reference TRBV7-9 and TRBJ1-1, is DTGVSQNPRHKITKRGQNVTFRCDPISEHNRLYWYRQTLGQGPEFLTYFQNEAQLEKSRLLSDRFSAERPKGSFSTLEIQRTEQGDSAMYLCASSLARALPTEAFFGQGTRLTVV.

The V call is TRBV28, the J call TRBJ2-1; 8 bases fit TRBD1. The trim removed 6 bases at V and 10 bases at J, leaving 5 bases unmatched. Germline V CDR1 and CDR2: MDHEN, SYDVKM. The CDR3 is made up of 12 amino acids. The CDR3 DNA sequence: TGTGCCAGCAGGTCAGGGGGCCGCGAGCAGTTCTTC. It yields the protein CASRSGGREQFF.

The chain carries TRBV5-1 and TRBJ2-2, with 14 bases matching TRBD2. The germline V gene has CDR1 SGHRS and CDR2 YFSETQ. The trim removed 8 bases at V and 1 base at J, leaving 1 base unmatched. This CDR3 has 15 amino acids. CDR3 loop: CASGLAGGNTGELFF. In DNA, the CDR3 is TGCGCCAGTGGACTAGCGGGAGGGAACACCGGGGAGCTGTTTTTT. The variable domain in full, completed from reference TRBV5-1 and TRBJ2-2, reads KAGVTQTPRYLIKTRGQQVTLSCSPISGHRSVSWYQQTPGQGLQFLFEYFSETQRNKGNFPGRFSGRQFSNSRSEMNVSTLELGDSALYLCASGLAGGNTGELFFGEGSRLTVL.

The V and J genes are TRBV28 and TRBJ2-7, with TRBD2 matching 12 bases. Germline CDR1 reads MDHEN; CDR2 reads SYDVKM. The junction had 3 bases not matched to a gene; V was cut back by 5 bases and J by 4 bases. This CDR3 region has 14 residues. The CDR3 DNA is TGTGCCAGCAGTACTAGCGGGAGGCGGTACGAGCAGTACTTC. Translated: CASSTSGRRYEQYF. Looking up the rest from reference TRBV28 and TRBJ2-7 gives the full variable domain: DVKVTQSSRYLVKRTGEKVFLECVQDMDHENMFWYRQDPGLGLRLIYFSYDVKMKEKGDIPEGYSVSREKKERFSLILESASTNQTSMYLCASSTSGRRYEQYFGPGTRLTVT.

The gene calls are TRBV30 and TRBJ1-1; 8 nucleotides line up with TRBD1. The V segment lost 3 bases and the J segment 1 base; nucleotides outside the gene matches: 7. This CDR3 is 15 amino acids long. Germline V gene sequence: CDR1 GTSNPN, CDR2 SVGIG (reference sequence). CDR3 sequence reads: CAWRSGTGWNTEAFF. DNA of the CDR3: TGTGCCTGGAGGTCCGGGACAGGTTGGAACACTGAAGCTTTCTTT.

The chain is built from TRBV2 and TRBJ1-2; unclear D gene. Trimming took off 10 bases at V and 2 bases at J, with 11 bases between the two ends. The CDR3 sequence is 12 residues long. Per the germline V gene, CDR1 is SNHLY and CDR2 is FYNNEI. The CDR3 nucleotides are TGTGCCATCTCACTTAGGAACTATGGCTACACCTTC. Amino acid sequence: CAISLRNYGYTF.

The genes are TRBV6-1 and TRBJ1-5; D possibly corresponds to TRBD1 (5 bases). Trimming stripped 7 bases from V and 0 bases from J, with 10 bases between. Germline V gene data show CDR1 as MNHNS and CDR2 as SASEGT. The CDR3 sequence is 14 residues long. This CDR3 is CASTQGYSNQPQHF. CDR3 bases: TGTGCCAGCACCCAGGGATATAGCAATCAGCCCCAGCATTTT.

This chain joins TRBV14 and TRBJ2-3; 8 bases agree with TRBD2. CDR1 is SGHDN and CDR2 is FVKESK in the germline V gene. The V and J ends lost 1 base and 2 bases, in that order; junction bases with no gene match: 8. This CDR3 region has 17 residues. CDR3 amino acids: CASSQGGGRHITDTQYF. The CDR3 DNA sequence: TGTGCCAGCAGCCAAGGGGGCGGGAGGCACATCACAGATACGCAGTATTTT.

The V call is TRBV11-2, the J call TRBJ2-1; 9 bases fit TRBD2. Germline assignment: CDR1 SGHAT and CDR2 FQNNGV. This CDR3 comprises 14 residues. The V gene end was trimmed by 3 bases and the J gene end by 5 bases; junction bases not matched to a gene: 2. The CDR3, as DNA: TGTGCCAGCAGCTTTGCGGGAGGGCACAATGAGCAGTTCTTC. This sequence encodes CASSFAGGHNEQFF.

The rearrangement links TRBV10-3 to TRBJ2-3; TRBD2 matches at 7 bases. The germline gives CDR1 ENHRY, CDR2 SYGVKD. This CDR3 has 17 amino acids. The V and J ends lost 3 bases and 0 bases, in that order; junction bases with no gene match: 9. Here the CDR3 DNA reads TGTGCCATCAGTGAAGCGGGACGGGGAATCAGCACAGATACGCAGTATTTT. This encodes CAISEAGRGISTDTQYF.

This clone appeared a single time. V usage is TRBV7-8 and J usage is TRBJ2-7; no clear D. CDR1 is SGHVS, CDR2 FQNEAQ, per germline. This CDR3 comprises 14 residues. V was clipped by 4 bases and J by 0 bases, with 10 bases between them. The CDR3 reads CASSWQVTSYEQYF. DNA of the CDR3: TGTGCCAGCAGCTGGCAGGTGACCTCCTACGAGCAGTACTTC. The full variable domain, with the rest looked up from reference TRBV7-8 and TRBJ2-7, is GAGVSQSPRYKVAKRGQDVALRCDPISGHVSLFWYQQALGQGPEFLTYFQNEAQLDKSGLPSDRFFAERPEGSVSTLKIQRTQQEDSAVYLCASSWQVTSYEQYFGPGTRLTVT.

The chain couples TRBV6-6 to TRBJ1-1; possibly TRBD1 for D (6 bases). CDR1 is MNHNY, CDR2 SVGAGI, per germline (reference sequence). The V end lost 7 bases, the J end lost 4 bases, and 16 bases lay between the germline ends. This CDR3 has 14 residues. CDR3 protein: CASKRGGTTTEAFF. The CDR3 DNA reads as TGTGCCAGCAAAAGGGGGGGGACAACCACTGAAGCTTTCTTT.